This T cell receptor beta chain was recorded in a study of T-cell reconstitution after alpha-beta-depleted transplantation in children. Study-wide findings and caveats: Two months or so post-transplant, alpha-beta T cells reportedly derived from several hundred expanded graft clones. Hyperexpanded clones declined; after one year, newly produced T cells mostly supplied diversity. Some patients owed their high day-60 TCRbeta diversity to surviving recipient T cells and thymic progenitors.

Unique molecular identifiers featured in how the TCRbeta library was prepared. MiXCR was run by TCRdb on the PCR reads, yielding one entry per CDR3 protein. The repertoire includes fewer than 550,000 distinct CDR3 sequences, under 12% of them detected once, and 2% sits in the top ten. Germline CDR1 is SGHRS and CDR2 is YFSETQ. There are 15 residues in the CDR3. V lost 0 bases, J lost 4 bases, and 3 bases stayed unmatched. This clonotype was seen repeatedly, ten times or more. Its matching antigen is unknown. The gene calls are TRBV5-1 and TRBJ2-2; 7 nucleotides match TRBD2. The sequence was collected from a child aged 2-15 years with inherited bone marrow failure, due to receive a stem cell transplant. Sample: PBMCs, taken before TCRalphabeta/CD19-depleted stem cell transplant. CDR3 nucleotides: TGCGCCAGCAGCTTGGTGGCGGGAGTCACCGGGGAGCTGTTTTTT. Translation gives CASSLVAGVTGELFF.